The clone carrying this T cell receptor beta chain was detected many times. Its antigen is as yet unknown. Described treatment: randomized to nivolumab then ipilimumab (arm A) or the reverse (arm B). These data originate in a study of sequential checkpoint blockade in melanoma. Clones were read by immunoSEQ multiplex PCR, and TCRdb kept only the in-frame ones, dropping some. The sample gives thousands of clones, roughly 22% of which show up once; around 12% is in the top ten. Broader study findings: Mutational load did not correlate with tumor T-cell fraction or clonality. Response in arm A was associated with pretreatment TIL clonality.

Germline V lookup: CDR1 SSHAT, CDR2 FNYEAQ (reference sequence). The CDR3 has 16 amino acids. Deletions cut 6 bases from V and 5 bases from J, with 22 bases between. The material was tumor tissue (inferred from file names), obtained from a patient given nivolumab and ipilimumab in sequence. The V gene is TRBV7-7, the J gene TRBJ2-5; the D gene could be TRBD1 or TRBD2 (7 bases each). This clonotype was sampled from a human donor with melanoma. CDR3 loop: CASRAYGRGPWETQYF. In nucleotides, the CDR3 is TGTGCCAGCAGGGCTTATGGGAGGGGGCCTTGGGAGACCCAGTACTTC.